One sample yielded the 18 T cell receptor beta chains listed below, sequenced in a study of long-term antiretroviral therapy in people with HIV. An immunoSEQ assay, version v3.0, was performed at survey level. This table comes from immunoSEQ multiplex PCR, and its TCRdb copy is limited to in-frame clones, with some not included. The sample includes about 34,000 clones, 90% to 95% of them seen just once. The specimen was unsorted PBMCs, collected approximately 5 years after starting antiretroviral therapy. These receptors were obtained from a woman aged 45-60 years with HIV.

The V and J genes are TRBV29-1 and TRBJ2-5; TRBD1 aligns across 7 bases. Unmatched junction bases numbered 12, after V lost 7 bases and J lost 7 bases. The CDR3 consists of 13 residues. Germline-derived CDR1 and CDR2 are SQVTM and ANQGSEA. The CDR3 coding sequence is TGCAGCGGAACACAGACAGGGCAGGGGACCCAGTACTTC. Protein sequence: CSGTQTGQGTQYF.

The chain combines TRBV4-3 with TRBJ2-3; D not certain. Germline V gene data show CDR1 as LGHNA and CDR2 as YSLEER. The CDR3 totals 16 residues. Trimming took off 3 bases at V and 0 bases at J, with 13 bases between the two ends. This CDR3 reads CASSQTLSASTDTQYF. CDR3 nucleotide sequence: TGCGCCAGCAGCCAGACACTAAGTGCTAGCACAGATACGCAGTATTTT.

The CDR3 nucleotides read TGTGCCAGCAGTCGGACAGGGGCTCTCTACGAGCAGTACTTC. Translating it yields CASSRTGALYEQYF. The V gene is TRBV6-5, the J gene TRBJ2-7, with 9 bases aligning to TRBD1. Per germline, CDR1 MNHEY and CDR2 SVGAGI. CDR3 length: 14 amino acids. Losses at the gene ends were 5 bases for V and 3 bases for J; bases not matched to a gene: 5.

V usage is TRBV6-5 and J usage is TRBJ2-7; tentative D call: TRBD1 (7 bases). The CDR3 spans 14 residues. Trimming removed 6 bases from V and 6 bases from J, with 18 bases in between. Germline CDR1 reads MNHEY; CDR2 reads SVGAGI. The chain's CDR3 is CASSVTPGGGEQYF. In DNA, the CDR3 is TGTGCCAGCAGCGTAACCCCAGGGGGAGGCGAGCAGTACTTC.

This chain connects TRBV21-1 to TRBJ1-3. TRBV21-1 constitutes a pseudogene. The length of the CDR3 is 15 residues. The CDR3 reads CASSKSGKPGNTIYF. The DNA for the CDR3 is TGTGCCAGCAGCAAATCTGGGAAACCTGGAAACACCATATATTTT.

V gene TRBV11-2 combines with J gene TRBJ2-1, with 7 bases that match TRBD1. The V segment lost 0 bases and the J segment 4 bases; nucleotides outside the gene matches: 9. Germline V gives CDR1 SGHAT, CDR2 FQNNGV. The CDR3 has 17 residues. The CDR3 DNA follows: TGTGCCAGCAGCTTAGAAACCGGGACAGTCGGGTACAATGAGCAGTTCTTC. Its translation is CASSLETGTVGYNEQFF. The full variable domain, in which reference TRBV11-2 and TRBJ2-1 provide the parts outside the CDR3, is EAGVAQSPRYKIIEKRQSVAFWCNPISGHATLYWYQQILGQGPKLLIQFQNNGVVDDSQLPKDRFSAERLKGVDSTLKIQPAKLEDSAVYLCASSLETGTVGYNEQFFGPGTRLTVL.

The rearrangement uses TRBV5-4 and TRBJ2-7; D is undetermined. The length of the CDR3 is 14 residues. The V gene lost 0 bases and the J gene lost 2 bases, with 9 bases spanning the gap. Germline V gene lookup returns CDR1 SGHNT and CDR2 YYREEE (reference sequence). CDR3 sequence (DNA): TGTGCCAGCAGCTTGGCCCCGGGTCCCTACGAGCAGTACTTC. Protein sequence: CASSLAPGPYEQYF. The variable domain in full, completed from reference TRBV5-4 and TRBJ2-7, reads ETGVTQSPTHLIKTRGQQVTLRCSSQSGHNTVSWYQQALGQGPQFIFQYYREEENGRGNFPPRFSGLQFPNYSSELNVNALELDDSALYLCASSLAPGPYEQYFGPGTRLTVT.

A note on this clone: Compared with germline, one end of the junction differs, possibly owing to a read error. This chain connects TRBV6-5 to TRBJ2-7, with D hard to call. In germline, CDR1 is MNHEY, CDR2 SVGAGI. The CDR3 consists of 13 residues. This CDR3 is CASRKRTGNQLLF. The CDR3 region has the DNA TGTGCCAGCAGAAAAAGGACGGGTAATCAGCTCCTTTTC.

The rearrangement joins TRBV7-9 to TRBJ1-3; D gene unclear. V dropped 9 bases and J dropped 9 bases, with 9 bases sitting between them. The CDR3 is 10 residues long. Germline lookup yields CDR1 SEHNR and CDR2 FQNEAQ (reference sequence). DNA of the CDR3: TGTGCCAGTGGCGAGGGCACCATATATTTT. It specifies CASGEGTIYF.

The gene calls are TRBV7-9 and TRBJ1-2; unclear D gene. The germline V gene has CDR1 SEHNR and CDR2 FQNEAQ (reference sequence). This CDR3 has 13 amino acids. Trimming removed 6 bases at V and 8 bases at J, with 16 bases between. In DNA form, the CDR3 reads TGTGCCAGCAGTTCTAAGGCCGGTTCGGGCTACACCTTC. Its protein product is CASSSKAGSGYTF.

The rearrangement joins TRBV9 to TRBJ2-7; D is perhaps TRBD2 (5 bases). Germline V lookup: CDR1 SGDLS, CDR2 YYNGEE. The CDR3 is 16 residues long. Deletions cut 0 bases from V and 2 bases from J, with 15 bases between. CDR3 nucleotide sequence: TGTGCCAGCAGCGTAGGAGGGAAAAGGTTCCCCTACGAGCAGTACTTC. Protein sequence: CASSVGGKRFPYEQYF.

The V call is TRBV30, the J call TRBJ1-1; no reliable D call. The CDR3 has 13 amino acids. CDR1 and CDR2 (germline): GTSNPN, SVGIG (reference sequence). The ends were cut back, 5 bases at V and 1 base at J, with 11 bases in the middle. This CDR3 is CAWSRSGNTEAFF. The CDR3 DNA reads as TGTGCCTGGTCCCGTTCGGGGAACACTGAAGCTTTCTTT.

The chain couples TRBV7-9 to TRBJ2-5, with 8 bases that match TRBD2. The CDR3 spans 14 residues. After removal of 1 base from V and 5 bases from J, the junction contained 3 bases not matched to a gene. Per the germline V gene, CDR1 is SEHNR and CDR2 is FQNEAQ (reference sequence). CDR3 DNA sequence: TGTGCCAGCAGCTTAGATAGCGGGGTTGAGACCCAGTACTTC. It codes for CASSLDSGVETQYF.

The chain links TRBV13 to TRBJ2-5; unclear D gene. Germline V gene data show CDR1 as PRHDT and CDR2 as FYEKMQ (reference sequence). V was pared by 5 bases and J by 0 bases, with 10 bases between. The CDR3 consists of 14 residues. CDR3 loop: CASSLQSYQETQYF. The CDR3 nucleotides read TGTGCCAGCAGCCTTCAATCATACCAAGAGACCCAGTACTTC.

In this sample, this clone turned up once. The rearrangement uses TRBV7-3 and TRBJ2-1; 10 nucleotides align to TRBD2. This CDR3 has 17 residues. Germline V gene sequence: CDR1 SGHTA, CDR2 FQGTGA. The ends lost 3 bases at V and 5 bases at J; junction bases unmatched: 10. Here the CDR3 reads CASSFAVVAGGHNEQFF. The CDR3 nucleotides read TGTGCCAGCAGCTTCGCCGTAGTAGCGGGGGGACACAATGAGCAGTTCTTC.

A single count supports this clone. This chain joins TRBV5-6 and TRBJ1-5; D not resolved. The CDR3 is made up of 14 amino acids. CDR1 and CDR2 (germline): SGHDT, YYEEEE. Trimming left V 2 bases short and J 7 bases short, with 13 bases between. The CDR3, as DNA: TGTGCCAGCAGCTTATTACACAGTCAACAGCCCCAGCATTTT. Amino acid sequence: CASSLLHSQQPQHF.

In DNA form, the CDR3 reads TGTGCCAGCAGGACTTCACAGGCCACGAACACTGAAGCTTTCTTT. It encodes CASRTSQATNTEAFF. The chain combines TRBV6-5 with TRBJ1-1, with D possibly being TRBD1 (5 bases). The CDR3 covers 15 residues. From germline, CDR1 is MNHEY and CDR2 SVGAGI. Trimming pared 6 bases from V and 1 base from J, leaving 15 bases between.

This clone showed up just once. The J gene is TRBJ1-2, the V gene TRBV30, with D possibly TRBD1 on 5 matching bases. CDR3 length: 13 amino acids. V shed 2 bases and J shed 7 bases, with 14 bases lying between them. Germline-derived CDR1 and CDR2 are GTSNPN and SVGIG (reference sequence). The CDR3 sequence is CAWSRDRPRGYTF. The CDR3 DNA reads TGTGCCTGGAGTCGGGACCGACCTCGTGGCTACACCTTC.